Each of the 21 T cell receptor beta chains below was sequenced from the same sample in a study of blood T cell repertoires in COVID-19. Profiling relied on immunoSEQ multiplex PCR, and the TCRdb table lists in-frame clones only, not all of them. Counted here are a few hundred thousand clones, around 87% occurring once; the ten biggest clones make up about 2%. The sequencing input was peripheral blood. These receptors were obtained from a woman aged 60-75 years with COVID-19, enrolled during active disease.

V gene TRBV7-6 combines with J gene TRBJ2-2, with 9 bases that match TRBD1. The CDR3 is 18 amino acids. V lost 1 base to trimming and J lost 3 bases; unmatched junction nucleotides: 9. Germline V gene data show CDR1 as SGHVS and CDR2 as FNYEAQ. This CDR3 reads CASSLEYVYRGHTGELFF. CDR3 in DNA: TGTGCCAGCAGCTTAGAATACGTGTACAGGGGGCACACCGGGGAGCTGTTTTTT.

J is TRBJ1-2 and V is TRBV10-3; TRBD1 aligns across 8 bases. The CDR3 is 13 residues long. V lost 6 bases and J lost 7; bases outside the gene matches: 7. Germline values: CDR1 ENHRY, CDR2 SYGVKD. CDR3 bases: TGTGCCATCAGGAAAGGACAGGGCTCTGGCTACACCTTC. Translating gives CAIRKGQGSGYTF.

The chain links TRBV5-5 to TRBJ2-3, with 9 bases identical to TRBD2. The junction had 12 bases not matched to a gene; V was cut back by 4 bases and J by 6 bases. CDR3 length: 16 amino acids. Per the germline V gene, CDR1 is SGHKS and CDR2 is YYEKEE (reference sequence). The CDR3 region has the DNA TGTGCCAGCAGCCCTGGGCTAGCGGGGATTCTGGATACGCAGTATTTT. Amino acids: CASSPGLAGILDTQYF. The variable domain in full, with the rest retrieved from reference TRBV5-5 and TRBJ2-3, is DAGVTQSPTHLIKTRGQQVTLRCSPISGHKSVSWYQQVLGQGPQFIFQYYEKEERGRGNFPDRFSARQFPNYSSELNVNALLLGDSALYLCASSPGLAGILDTQYFGPGTRLTVL.

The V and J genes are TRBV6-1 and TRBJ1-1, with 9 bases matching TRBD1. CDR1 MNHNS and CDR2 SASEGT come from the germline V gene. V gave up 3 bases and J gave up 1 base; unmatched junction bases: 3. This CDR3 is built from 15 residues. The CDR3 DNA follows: TGTGCCAGCAGTGAGTGGGACAGGGCGAACACTGAAGCTTTCTTT. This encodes CASSEWDRANTEAFF.

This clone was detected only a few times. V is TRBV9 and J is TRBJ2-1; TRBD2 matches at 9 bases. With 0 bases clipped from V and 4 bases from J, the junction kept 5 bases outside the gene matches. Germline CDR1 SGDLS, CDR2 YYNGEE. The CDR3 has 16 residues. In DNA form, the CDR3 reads TGTGCCAGCAGCGTAGGTAATAGCGGGGGTTACAATGAGCAGTTCTTC. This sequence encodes CASSVGNSGGYNEQFF.

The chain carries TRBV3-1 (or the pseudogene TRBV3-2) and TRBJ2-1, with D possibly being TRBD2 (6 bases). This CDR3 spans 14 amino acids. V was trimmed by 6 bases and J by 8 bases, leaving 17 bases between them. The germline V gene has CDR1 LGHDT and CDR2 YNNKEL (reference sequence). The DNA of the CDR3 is TGTGCCAGCAGGGACGAGAAAGCTAGCGATGAGCAGTTCTTC. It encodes CASRDEKASDEQFF.

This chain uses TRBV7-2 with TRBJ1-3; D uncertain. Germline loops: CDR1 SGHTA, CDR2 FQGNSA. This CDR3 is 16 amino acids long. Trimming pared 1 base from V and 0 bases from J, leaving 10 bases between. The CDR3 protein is CASSLGPIVSGNTIYF. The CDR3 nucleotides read TGTGCCAGCAGCTTAGGTCCTATCGTCTCTGGAAACACCATATATTTT.

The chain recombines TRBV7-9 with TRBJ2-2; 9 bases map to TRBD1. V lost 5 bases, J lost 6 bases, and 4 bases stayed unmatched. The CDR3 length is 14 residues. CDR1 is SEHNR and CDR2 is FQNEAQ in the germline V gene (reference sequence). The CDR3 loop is CASSHRQGAGELFF. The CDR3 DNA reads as TGTGCCAGCAGCCATCGACAGGGGGCCGGGGAGCTGTTTTTT.

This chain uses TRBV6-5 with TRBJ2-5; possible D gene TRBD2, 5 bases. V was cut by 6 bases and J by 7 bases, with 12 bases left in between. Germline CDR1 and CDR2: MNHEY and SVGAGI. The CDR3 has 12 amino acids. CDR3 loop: CASSSAEGTQYF. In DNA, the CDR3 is TGTGCCAGCAGCTCGGCCGAGGGGACCCAGTACTTC.

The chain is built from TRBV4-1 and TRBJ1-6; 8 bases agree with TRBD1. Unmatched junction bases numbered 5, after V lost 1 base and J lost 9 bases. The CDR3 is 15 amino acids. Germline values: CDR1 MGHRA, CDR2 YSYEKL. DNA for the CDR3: TGCGCCAGCAGCCAAGGGACAGGGTATTCTTCACCCCTCCACTTT. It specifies CASSQGTGYSSPLHF.

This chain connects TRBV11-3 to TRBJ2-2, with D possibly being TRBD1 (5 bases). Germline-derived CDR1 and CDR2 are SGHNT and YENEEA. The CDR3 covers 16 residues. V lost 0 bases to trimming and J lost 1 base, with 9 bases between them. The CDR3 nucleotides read TGTGCCAGCAGCTTAGACAGGGCCTTGAACACCGGGGAGCTGTTTTTT. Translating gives CASSLDRALNTGELFF.

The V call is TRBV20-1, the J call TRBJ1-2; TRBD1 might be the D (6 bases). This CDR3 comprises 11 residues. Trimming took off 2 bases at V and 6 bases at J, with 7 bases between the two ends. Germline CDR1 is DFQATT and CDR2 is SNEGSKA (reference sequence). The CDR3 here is CSARHRDGYTF. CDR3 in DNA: TGCAGTGCTAGACACAGGGATGGCTACACCTTC.

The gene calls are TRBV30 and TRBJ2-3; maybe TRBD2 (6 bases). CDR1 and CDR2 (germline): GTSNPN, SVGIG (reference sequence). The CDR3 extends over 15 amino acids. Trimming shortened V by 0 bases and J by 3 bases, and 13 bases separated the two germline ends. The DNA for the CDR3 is TGTGCCTGGAGTGTACGGGAGCCACAGACAGATACGCAGTATTTT. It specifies CAWSVREPQTDTQYF.

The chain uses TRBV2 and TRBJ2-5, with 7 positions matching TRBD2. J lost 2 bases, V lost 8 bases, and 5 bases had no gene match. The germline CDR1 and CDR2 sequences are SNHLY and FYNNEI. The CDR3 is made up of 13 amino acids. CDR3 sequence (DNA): TGTGCCAGCCGCGGGGACTATCAAGAGACCCAGTACTTC. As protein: CASRGDYQETQYF.

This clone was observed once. As DNA, the CDR3 is TGTGCCAGCAGTTACTCTTCTTTTGGAGTAGAAGCTTTCTTT. The encoded protein is CASSYSSFGVEAFF. This chain connects TRBV6-5 to TRBJ1-1; D call uncertain. This CDR3 spans 14 amino acids. From germline, CDR1 is MNHEY and CDR2 SVGAGI. V was trimmed by 0 bases and J by 8 bases, leaving 13 bases between them.

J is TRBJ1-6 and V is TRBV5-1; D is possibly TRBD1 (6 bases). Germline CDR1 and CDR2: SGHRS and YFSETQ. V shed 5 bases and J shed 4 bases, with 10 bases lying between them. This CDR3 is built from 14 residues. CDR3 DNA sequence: TGCGCCAGCAGTCCCGGACAGTATAATTCACCCCTCCACTTT. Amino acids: CASSPGQYNSPLHF. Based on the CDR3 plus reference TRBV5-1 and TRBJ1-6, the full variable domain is KAGVTQTPRYLIKTRGQQVTLSCSPISGHRSVSWYQQTPGQGLQFLFEYFSETQRNKGNFPGRFSGRQFSNSRSEMNVSTLELGDSALYLCASSPGQYNSPLHFGNGTRLTVT.

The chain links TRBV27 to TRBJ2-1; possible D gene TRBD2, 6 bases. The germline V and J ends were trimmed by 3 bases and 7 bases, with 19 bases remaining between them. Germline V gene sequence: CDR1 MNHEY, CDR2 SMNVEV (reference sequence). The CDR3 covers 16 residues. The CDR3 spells CASSLRGPTTFNEQFF. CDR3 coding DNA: TGTGCCAGCAGTTTGCGGGGCCCGACTACTTTTAATGAGCAGTTCTTC.

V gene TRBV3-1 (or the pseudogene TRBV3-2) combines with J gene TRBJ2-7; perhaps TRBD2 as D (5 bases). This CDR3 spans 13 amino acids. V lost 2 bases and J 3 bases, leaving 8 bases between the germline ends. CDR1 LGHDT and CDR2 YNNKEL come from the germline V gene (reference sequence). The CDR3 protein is CASSQTRVYEQYF. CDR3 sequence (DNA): TGTGCCAGCAGCCAAACTAGGGTCTACGAGCAGTACTTC.

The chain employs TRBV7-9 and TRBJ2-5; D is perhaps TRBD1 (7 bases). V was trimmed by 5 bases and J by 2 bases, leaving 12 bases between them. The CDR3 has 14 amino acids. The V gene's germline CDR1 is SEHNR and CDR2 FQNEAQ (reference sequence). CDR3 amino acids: CASSPTGRQETQYF. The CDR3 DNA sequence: TGTGCCAGCAGCCCGACAGGGAGGCAAGAGACCCAGTACTTC.

The chain's CDR3 is CASSSPLAQYF. In DNA, the CDR3 is TGTGCCAGCAGCTCCCCGTTGGCGCAGTACTTC. V gene TRBV3-1 (or the pseudogene TRBV3-2) combines with J gene TRBJ2-7, with D hard to call. V shed 5 bases and J shed 9 bases, with 11 bases lying between them. The CDR3 is 11 residues long. The germline V gene encodes CDR1 LGHDT and CDR2 YNNKEL (reference sequence).

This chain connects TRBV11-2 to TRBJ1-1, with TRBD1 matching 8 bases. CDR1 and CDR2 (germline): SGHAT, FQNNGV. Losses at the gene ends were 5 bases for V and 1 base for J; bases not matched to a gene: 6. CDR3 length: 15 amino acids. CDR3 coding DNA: TGTGCCAGCAGCCCGTTGGACAGGGCGAACACTGAAGCTTTCTTT. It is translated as CASSPLDRANTEAFF.